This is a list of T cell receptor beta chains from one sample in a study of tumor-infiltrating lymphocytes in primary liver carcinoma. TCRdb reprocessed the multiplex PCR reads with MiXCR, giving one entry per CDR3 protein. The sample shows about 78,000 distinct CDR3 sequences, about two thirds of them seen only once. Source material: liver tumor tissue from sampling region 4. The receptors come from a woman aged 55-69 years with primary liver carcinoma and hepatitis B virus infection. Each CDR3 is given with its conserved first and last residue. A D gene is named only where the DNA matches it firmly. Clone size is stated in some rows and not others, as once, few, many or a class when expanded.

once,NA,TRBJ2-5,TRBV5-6,CASNVEFTPGGTHYF,TGTGCCAGCAACGTCGAGTTTACTCCAGGGGGGACCCACTACTTC
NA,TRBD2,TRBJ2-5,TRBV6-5,CTISYGSSGGFQETQYF,TGTACCATCAGTTACGGCTCTAGCGGGGGCTTCCAAGAGACCCAGTACTTC
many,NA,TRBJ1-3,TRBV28,CASSLWGNSGNTIYF,TGTGCCAGCAGTTTATGGGGAAACTCTGGAAACACCATATATTTT
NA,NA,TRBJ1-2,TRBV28,CASSFGLDYGYTF,TGTGCCAGCAGTTTCGGGCTGGACTATGGCTACACCTTC
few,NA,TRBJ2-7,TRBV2,CASTRDLVYEQYF,TGTGCCAGCACCAGGGACCTCGTCTACGAGCAGTACTTC
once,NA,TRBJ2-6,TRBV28,CTSTTYTSSGANVLTF,TGTACCAGCACTACCTACACGAGCTCTGGGGCCAACGTCCTGACTTTC
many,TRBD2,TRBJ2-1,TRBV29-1,CSVVLRTSGDHNEQFF,TGCAGCGTTGTTTTGCGGACTAGCGGGGACCACAATGAGCAGTTCTTC
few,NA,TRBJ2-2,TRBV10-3,CAIRESWGNTGELFF,TGTGCCATCAGAGAATCCTGGGGGAACACTGGGGAGCTGTTTTTT
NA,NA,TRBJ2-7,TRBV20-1,CSARELSGVNEQYF,TGCAGTGCTAGAGAGTTATCGGGAGTGAACGAGCAGTACTTC
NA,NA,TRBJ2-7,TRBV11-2,CVSSTPSGASEQYF,TGTGTCAGCAGCACCCCTTCAGGGGCTAGCGAGCAATACTTC
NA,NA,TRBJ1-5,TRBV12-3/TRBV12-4,CDSSLQTAQPQHF,TGTGACAGCAGCTTACAGACGGCTCAGCCCCAGCATTTT
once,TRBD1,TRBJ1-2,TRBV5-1,CAGNPGQGSGYTF,TGCGCCGGCAACCCAGGACAGGGGAGTGGCTACACCTTC
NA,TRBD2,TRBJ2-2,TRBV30,CAWSRDYHTGEMFF,TGTGCCTGGAGTCGGGACTACCACACCGGGGAGATGTTTTTT
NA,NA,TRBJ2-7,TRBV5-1,CARSFNYGSDYEQYF,TGCGCCAGAAGCTTTAACTACGGATCGGACTACGAGCAGTACTTC
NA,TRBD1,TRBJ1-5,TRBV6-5,CANSPRPVRQGAGQPQHF,TGTGCCAACAGTCCCAGACCCGTAAGACAGGGGGCTGGGCAGCCCCAGCATTTT
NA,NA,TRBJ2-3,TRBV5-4,CARSLAGAADTQYF,TGTGCCAGGAGCTTGGCCGGCGCTGCAGATACGCAGTATTTT
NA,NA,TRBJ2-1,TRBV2,CASREYNEQFF,TGTGCCAGTAGGGAATACAATGAGCAGTTCTTC
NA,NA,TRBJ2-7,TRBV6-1,CASSEEEDRGSYVQYF,TGTGCCAGCAGTGAAGAAGAGGATAGGGGCTCCTACGTTCAGTACTTC
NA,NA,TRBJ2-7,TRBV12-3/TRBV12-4,CASSFDSFYEQYF,TGTGCCAGCAGTTTTGATAGTTTCTACGAGCAGTATTTC
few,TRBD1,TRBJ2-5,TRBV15,CATSRGQEYPTQYF,TGTGCCACCAGCAGGGGACAGGAGTATCCGACCCAGTACTTC
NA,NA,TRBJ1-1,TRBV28,CASVTGNLGTEAFF,TGTGCCAGCGTGACCGGCAACCTGGGCACTGAAGCATTCTTT
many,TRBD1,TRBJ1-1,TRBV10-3,CAIQDRVAEAFF,TGTGCCATCCAAGACAGGGTGGCTGAAGCTTTCTTT